This is a list of T cell receptor beta chains from one sample in a study of response to subunit inactivated influenza vaccine. MiXCR, applied by TCRdb to the RT-PCR reads, yields one record per CDR3 protein. Seen here are about 620,000 distinct CDR3 sequences, 11% observed once, and the top ten hold 9.5% to 11%. These records were also assigned to another study, of T cells expressing NK-cell markers.

The material was PBMCs from blood, obtained on the day of vaccination. Receptors were obtained from a man over 45 who received an inactivated influenza vaccine. CDR3s include the opening cysteine and the closing phenylalanine or tryptophan. The order of the fields is D gene, clone size, V gene, J gene, CDR3 DNA, CDR3 protein. D genes are given only for firm matches. Clone size is stated in some rows and not others, as once, few, many or a class when expanded.

d_call: .
clone_size: many
v_call: TRBV5-1
j_call: TRBJ1-1
cdr3_nt: TGCGCCAGCAGCGGGGGTTCAGGGGCAGTGAAAACTGAAGCTTTCTTT
cdr3_aa: CASSGGSGAVKTEAFF

d_call: .
clone_size: .
v_call: TRBV12-5
j_call: TRBJ2-5
cdr3_nt: TGTGCTAGTGGTTTGACGGAGACCCAGTACTTC
cdr3_aa: CASGLTETQYF

d_call: .
clone_size: many
v_call: TRBV5-1
j_call: TRBJ1-1
cdr3_nt: TGCGCCAGCAGCTTGGGTCAGGTCTCGGAAGCTTTCTTT
cdr3_aa: CASSLGQVSEAFF

d_call: TRBD2
clone_size: few
v_call: TRBV2
j_call: TRBJ2-7
cdr3_nt: TGTGCCAGCATCCCGACTAGCGGGAGGGCCGGGGTCCGCGAGCAGTACTTC
cdr3_aa: CASIPTSGRAGVREQYF

d_call: TRBD1
clone_size: .
v_call: TRBV7-8
j_call: TRBJ1-5
cdr3_nt: TGTGCCAGCAGCCCCAGGGACAGGTCCGATCAGCCCCAGCATTTT
cdr3_aa: CASSPRDRSDQPQHF

d_call: TRBD1
clone_size: many
v_call: TRBV19
j_call: TRBJ1-2
cdr3_nt: TGTGCCAGTAGACCACCGGACAGGGCCCATGGCTACACCTTC
cdr3_aa: CASRPPDRAHGYTF

d_call: TRBD2
clone_size: once
v_call: TRBV20-1
j_call: TRBJ2-7
cdr3_nt: TGCAGCGTTCGACGCGGGGGGAGCTCCTACGAGCAGTACTTC
cdr3_aa: CSVRRGGSSYEQYF

d_call: TRBD1
clone_size: many
v_call: TRBV6-2/TRBV6-3
j_call: TRBJ2-3
cdr3_nt: TGTGCCAGCCGGGACAGCAAGACCTCAACGATCACTGATACGCAGTATTTT
cdr3_aa: CASRDSKTSTITDTQYF

d_call: .
clone_size: .
v_call: TRBV6-2/TRBV6-3
j_call: TRBJ2-7
cdr3_nt: TGTGCCAGCAGTACCACGGGGGAATCCTACGAGCAGTACTTC
cdr3_aa: CASSTTGESYEQYF

d_call: TRBD1
clone_size: .
v_call: TRBV4-3
j_call: TRBJ1-1
cdr3_nt: TGCGCCAGCAGCTTAGACTCAGGGGGCGCGGGTGAAGCTTTCTTT
cdr3_aa: CASSLDSGGAGEAFF

d_call: .
clone_size: .
v_call: TRBV7-6
j_call: TRBJ2-1
cdr3_nt: TGTGCCAGCAGCTTAGAGGCGTCCTACTACAATGAGCAGTTCTTC
cdr3_aa: CASSLEASYYNEQFF

d_call: .
clone_size: .
v_call: TRBV25-1
j_call: TRBJ1-4
cdr3_nt: TGTGCCAGCAGTGAATCGGAGGGGAAGGCAACTAATGAAAAACTGTTTTTT
cdr3_aa: CASSESEGKATNEKLFF

d_call: .
clone_size: few
v_call: TRBV29-1
j_call: TRBJ1-1
cdr3_nt: TGCAGCGTCACAGAGATGAACACTGAAGCTTTCTTT
cdr3_aa: CSVTEMNTEAFF

d_call: .
clone_size: .
v_call: TRBV29-1
j_call: TRBJ2-1
cdr3_nt: TGCAGCGCTGGGGGGGGCTTGGAGCAGTTCTTC
cdr3_aa: CSAGGGLEQFF

d_call: .
clone_size: .
v_call: TRBV7-6
j_call: TRBJ1-1
cdr3_nt: TGTGCCAGCAGCTTAGGTTCGGGGGTGAACACTGAAGCTTTCTTT
cdr3_aa: CASSLGSGVNTEAFF

d_call: TRBD2
clone_size: many
v_call: TRBV20-1
j_call: TRBJ2-7
cdr3_nt: TGCAGTGCCAATAGCGGGGGATTCTCCTACGAGCAGTACTTC
cdr3_aa: CSANSGGFSYEQYF

d_call: .
clone_size: .
v_call: TRBV20-1
j_call: TRBJ1-5
cdr3_nt: TGCAGTGCCAGAGAGGATCGGGGGCGTCAGCCCCAGCATTTT
cdr3_aa: CSAREDRGRQPQHF

d_call: .
clone_size: .
v_call: TRBV27
j_call: TRBJ2-7
cdr3_nt: TGTGCCAGCAGTCAGTTTCGGAATTACGAGCAGTACTTC
cdr3_aa: CASSQFRNYEQYF

d_call: TRBD2
clone_size: few
v_call: TRBV7-2
j_call: TRBJ2-3
cdr3_nt: TGTGCCAGCAGCTTAGCCCCGGCTAGCGGGGGCAGGCAGTATTTT
cdr3_aa: CASSLAPASGGRQYF

d_call: .
clone_size: few
v_call: TRBV13
j_call: TRBJ2-1
cdr3_nt: TGTGCCAGCACCCCCGGTGGGAGAGAGCAGTTCTTC
cdr3_aa: CASTPGGREQFF

d_call: .
clone_size: few
v_call: TRBV28
j_call: TRBJ1-1
cdr3_nt: TGTGCCAGCAGTCCCATAATCCGACAGAGCCCGTGGACTGAAGCTTTCTTT
cdr3_aa: CASSPIIRQSPWTEAFF

d_call: .
clone_size: .
v_call: TRBV5-1
j_call: TRBJ2-7
cdr3_nt: TGCGCCAGCGGGTCGGGGGCGCTGGACTACTACGAGCAGTACTTC
cdr3_aa: CASGSGALDYYEQYF

d_call: .
clone_size: .
v_call: TRBV4-3
j_call: TRBJ1-1
cdr3_nt: TGCGCCAGCAGCCTCTACGGAGGAGGCACTGAAGCTTTCTTT
cdr3_aa: CASSLYGGGTEAFF

d_call: .
clone_size: .
v_call: TRBV11-1
j_call: TRBJ2-5
cdr3_nt: TGTGCCAGCAGCCGGGGGACACTACACCAAGAGACCCAGTACTTC
cdr3_aa: CASSRGTLHQETQYF

d_call: .
clone_size: few
v_call: TRBV27
j_call: TRBJ2-7
cdr3_nt: TGTGCCAGCAGTTTTGTCGGACAGACTTACGAGCAGTACTTC
cdr3_aa: CASSFVGQTYEQYF

d_call: .
clone_size: .
v_call: TRBV18
j_call: TRBJ2-3
cdr3_nt: TGTGCCAGCACGCAGGGGGATACGCAGTATTTT
cdr3_aa: CASTQGDTQYF

d_call: TRBD2
clone_size: many
v_call: TRBV10-3
j_call: TRBJ2-7
cdr3_nt: TGTGCCATCAGGGTGACTAGCACCTACGAGCAGTACTTC
cdr3_aa: CAIRVTSTYEQYF

d_call: .
clone_size: .
v_call: TRBV7-2
j_call: TRBJ2-5
cdr3_nt: TGTGCCAGCAGCCCTAGACAGCTACTCCAAGAGACCCAGTACTTC
cdr3_aa: CASSPRQLLQETQYF

d_call: .
clone_size: .
v_call: TRBV3-1
j_call: TRBJ2-7
cdr3_nt: TGTGCCAGCAGCCAAGATCATCGGGAGCAGTACTTC
cdr3_aa: CASSQDHREQYF

d_call: .
clone_size: many
v_call: TRBV7-9
j_call: TRBJ1-5
cdr3_nt: TGTGCCAGCAGCGAGATGGGACACAGCAATCAGCCCCAGCATTTT
cdr3_aa: CASSEMGHSNQPQHF

d_call: .
clone_size: few
v_call: TRBV29-1
j_call: TRBJ2-7
cdr3_nt: TGCAGCGTTGTACAAGGGGACTACGAGCAGTACTTC
cdr3_aa: CSVVQGDYEQYF

d_call: TRBD1
clone_size: few
v_call: TRBV28
j_call: TRBJ2-4
cdr3_nt: TGTGCCAGCAGACGACAGGGGGGAAACATTCAGTACTTC
cdr3_aa: CASRRQGGNIQYF

d_call: .
clone_size: .
v_call: TRBV4-3
j_call: TRBJ2-7
cdr3_nt: TGCGCCAGCAGCCAAGATTTTCAGGGAATCTCCTACGAGCAGTACTTC
cdr3_aa: CASSQDFQGISYEQYF